This T cell receptor (beta chain) came from a study of patients and donors after allogeneic stem cell transplantation. One entry per CDR3 protein, called by TCRdb with MiXCR from the RT-PCR reads. The sample yields tens of thousands of distinct CDR3 sequences, roughly 30% seen once. V shed 5 bases and J shed 8 bases, with 12 bases lying between them. CDR3 length equals 12 residues. Germline assignment: CDR1 MNHEY and CDR2 SVGEGT. This clonotype was recorded a few times. This receptor was obtained from a human donor who was either an allogeneic HSCT recipient or a stem cell or donor lymphocyte infusion donor (not recorded which). It is not recorded whose cells these are; they may come from a transplant donor. The sequenced sample consisted of blood, either unsorted or a sorted T cell fraction (not recorded which). V is TRBV6-2 or TRBV6-3 and J is TRBJ1-1; D not resolved. DNA of the CDR3: TGTGCCAGCAGTATCAGGCCCCTGGAAGCTTTCTTT. Amino acids: CASSIRPLEAFF.